The rows below give T cell receptor beta chains drawn from one sample of a study of CD8+CD57+ T cells in acquired aplastic anemia. Via MiXCR, TCRdb re-called the reads, giving one row per CDR3 protein. The sample records around 150,000 distinct CDR3 sequences, 71% being singletons. The material sequenced was sorted CD4+, CD8+, or CD8+CD57+ T cells (not recorded which) from PBMCs. These receptors came from a human donor with aplastic anemia. CDR3s include the opening cysteine and the closing phenylalanine or tryptophan. D genes are given only for firm matches. For some rows the clone size is stated as once, few or many, or as a class when expanded; others skip it.

clone_size j_call d_call v_call cdr3_length cdr3_aa cdr3_nt
- TRBJ2-3 - TRBV7-9 14 CASSLGRSGSSQYF TGTGCCAGCAGCTTAGGTCGGTCGGGGAGTTCGCAGTATTTT
- TRBJ1-1 - TRBV7-8 13 CASSLGTRTEAFF TGTGCCAGCAGCTTAGGAACACGGACTGAAGCTTTCTTT
- TRBJ1-2 - TRBV6-4 13 CASSPELGDGYTF TGTGCCAGCAGTCCCGAGCTTGGAGATGGCTACACCTTC
once TRBJ2-7 - TRBV20-1 15 CSARDGGTASYEQYF TGCAGTGCTAGAGATGGCGGGACAGCCTCCTACGAGCAGTACTTC
once TRBJ1-1 - TRBV20-1 15 CSASSLGTGDTEAFF TGCAGTGCTAGCAGTTTGGGCACCGGGGACACTGAAGCTTTCTTT
- TRBJ1-6 - TRBV2 13 CASGGQYNSPLHF TGTGCCAGCGGAGGACAGTATAATTCACCCCTCCACTTT
- TRBJ2-6 TRBD1 TRBV29-1 16 CRDRGLIVRYGNVLTF TGCAGAGACAGGGGGCTAATAGTAAGGTATGGCAACGTCCTGACTTTC
- TRBJ2-5 - TRBV11-1 16 CASSPTHEGGQETQYF TGTGCCAGCAGCCCCACTCATGAGGGGGGCCAAGAGACCCAGTACTTC
- TRBJ1-5 TRBD1 TRBV7-8 14 CASSKGALGQPQHF TGTGCCAGCAGCAAGGGGGCGCTCGGTCAGCCCCAGCATTTT
- TRBJ2-7 TRBD2 TRBV20-1 14 CSAAPRTRPYEQYF TGCAGTGCCGCCCCGAGGACTAGACCTTACGAGCAGTACTTC
- TRBJ1-4 - TRBV29-1 13 CSVETGSGEKLFF TGCAGCGTTGAAACAGGTTCAGGTGAAAAACTGTTTTTT
- TRBJ1-1 - TRBV15 17 CATSTDRASEANTEAFF TGTGCCACCAGCACTGACCGGGCTAGTGAAGCGAACACTGAAGCTTTCTTT
- TRBJ2-5 TRBD2 TRBV10-3 14 CATTTSGRGETQYF TGTGCCACCACAACTAGCGGGAGAGGAGAGACCCAGTACTTC
- TRBJ1-6 - TRBV13 17 CASSLRTENPYNSPLHF TGTGCCAGCAGCCTTCGGACAGAAAACCCTTATAATTCACCCCTCCACTTT
- TRBJ2-1 TRBD2 TRBV9 14 CASSDSGGSNEQFF TGTGCCAGCAGCGATAGCGGGGGGAGTAATGAGCAGTTCTTC
few TRBJ2-3 TRBD2 TRBV2 13 CARTSGSTDTQYF TGTGCCAGGACTAGCGGTAGCACAGATACGCAGTATTTT
- TRBJ1-1 - TRBV12-3/TRBV12-4 14 CASSLRVRNTEAFF TGTGCCAGCAGTTTACGGGTTAGGAACACTGAAGCTTTCTTT
- TRBJ1-2 TRBD1 TRBV20-1 13 CSATKDRNYGYTF TGCAGTGCTACTAAGGACAGGAACTATGGCTACACCTTC
- TRBJ2-5 - TRBV19 15 CASSQLALSGETQYF TGTGCCAGTAGTCAACTAGCCCTTTCGGGGGAGACCCAGTACTTC
- TRBJ2-7 - TRBV7-2 14 CASSLPEGAREQYF TGTGCCAGCAGCCTTCCGGAAGGGGCGAGGGAGCAGTACTTC
- TRBJ1-6 - TRBV10-3 16 CASSYSRGAYNSPLHF TGTGCCAGCAGTTACTCGAGGGGCGCCTATAATTCACCCCTCCACTTT
- TRBJ2-3 TRBD2 TRBV15 16 CATSGGLADYTDTQYF TGTGCCACCAGTGGGGGACTAGCGGATTACACAGATACGCAGTATTTT
few TRBJ2-7 - TRBV20-1 13 CSVDGTGVGEQYF TGCAGTGTCGACGGGACCGGGGTCGGCGAGCAGTACTTC
- TRBJ2-7 - TRBV20-1 13 CSADPTVEYEQYF TGCAGTGCGGATCCCACAGTGGAGTACGAGCAGTACTTC
once TRBJ2-5 TRBD2 TRBV20-1 13 CSAPTSGRETQYF TGCAGTGCCCCGACTAGCGGGAGGGAGACCCAGTACTTC
few TRBJ2-5 - TRBV10-3 13 CAITRSNQETQYF TGTGCCATCACCCGGAGCAACCAAGAGACCCAGTACTTC
- TRBJ2-5 TRBD2 TRBV15 14 CATSRETSGRPQYF TGTGCCACCAGCAGAGAGACTAGCGGGAGGCCCCAGTACTTC
- TRBJ2-1 TRBD2 TRBV7-3 15 CASSSPAGGYNEQFF TGTGCCAGCAGCTCCCCAGCGGGAGGATATAATGAGCAGTTCTTC
- TRBJ2-7 TRBD1 TRBV2 14 CASRETGIAYEQYF TGTGCCAGCAGAGAGACAGGGATCGCCTACGAGCAGTACTTC
- TRBJ2-1 - TRBV20-1 16 CSAPRQTFLSYNEQFF TGCAGTGCTCCTCGGCAGACCTTCCTCTCCTACAATGAGCAGTTCTTC
- TRBJ2-5 - TRBV12-3/TRBV12-4 12 CASSPAGGTQYF TGTGCCAGCAGCCCGGCGGGCGGGACCCAGTACTTC
- TRBJ2-7 TRBD1 TRBV6-5 17 CASSRDTGAVPPYEQYF TGTGCCAGCAGCCGAGACACAGGGGCGGTTCCCCCCTACGAGCAGTACTTC
- TRBJ1-1 - TRBV5-5 15 CASSRWGGDNTEAFF TGTGCCAGCAGCCGTTGGGGAGGGGATAACACTGAAGCTTTCTTT
many TRBJ2-5 TRBD2 TRBV6-4 15 CASSERAGGQETQYF TGTGCCAGCAGTGAGAGAGCGGGGGGGCAAGAGACCCAGTACTTC
once TRBJ1-1 TRBD1 TRBV7-9 15 CASSLPGQGAGEAFF TGCGCCAGCAGCCTCCCGGGACAGGGGGCCGGTGAAGCTTTCTTT
- TRBJ2-5 TRBD1 TRBV5-4 15 CASSLGDRGQETQYF TGTGCCAGCAGCTTGGGGGACAGGGGACAAGAGACCCAGTACTTC
- TRBJ2-7 - TRBV5-1 13 CASSASAGYEQYF TGCGCCAGCAGCGCCTCGGCCGGATACGAGCAGTACTTC
few TRBJ2-1 TRBD2 TRBV7-8 15 CASSEGLADYNEQFF TGTGCCAGCAGCGAGGGACTAGCGGACTACAATGAGCAGTTCTTC
- TRBJ2-7 TRBD2 TRBV6-5 15 CASSYSNSGSYEQYF TGTGCCAGCAGTTACTCGAATAGCGGGAGTTACGAGCAGTACTTC
- TRBJ1-6 - TRBV7-3 14 CASSLAETNSPLHF TGCGCCAGCAGTCTGGCAGAAACTAATTCACCCCTCCACTTT